This T cell receptor beta chain came from a study of shared clonotypes between healthy human individuals. The overall study: Each donor contributed plates that comprised three CD4 naive, three CD4 memory, two CD8 naive and one CD8 memory. Findings and caveats of the study: The study sampled only blood, and tissue repertoires likely differ.

About this clone: Its antigen is not identified.

Germline loops: CDR1 MDHEN, CDR2 SYDVKM. V was clipped by 6 bases and J by 0 bases, with 8 bases between them. There are 13 residues in the CDR3. Generated by immunoSEQ multiplex PCR, the TCRdb table keeps only in-frame clones and is missing some. The table records some 1,900,000 clones, about 95% of them present only once. Naive CD8 cells were CD45RO-negative, positively selected for CCR7, excluding terminally differentiated effector memory CD45RA+ cells. V gene TRBV28 combines with J gene TRBJ1-1, with unresolved D. Sequencing used naive CD8+ T cells sorted from blood. This clonotype was sampled from a man aged 18 to 35 in good health. CDR3 loop: CASSSTMNTEAFF. CDR3 coding DNA: TGTGCCAGCAGCTCTACAATGAACACTGAAGCTTTCTTT.